The sequence of this T cell receptor beta chain was determined in a study of blood T cell repertoires in COVID-19 (dated by TCRdb to about 2020). With regard to the full study: Collaborator samples came from the United States, Italy and Spain and covered acute and convalescent phases of COVID-19. The material from the prospective study consisted of cDNA or gDNA derived from T cells, B-cell-depleted T cells, or PBMCs. The dataset comprised deeply sampled blood TCRbeta repertoires from subjects exposed to, actively infected with, or recovered from COVID-19. The repertoires were released in a freely available public database intended as a resource for research on the immune response to SARS-CoV-2. The samples were drawn from two sources: the first 160 participants of the ongoing ImmuneRACE study, and about 1,300 subjects contributed by 6 global collaborators. The sample metadata nearly always contained a de-identified subject ID, COVID-19 status, age in years and sex. Where HLA class I and class II types were available, the types were taken from metadata supplied by the sample provider, not from assay-based typing. The research as a whole found: Clinical and demographic metadata were provided uncurated, with the amount varying by source and participant.

TCRbeta CDR3 regions were amplified from genomic DNA by means of the immunoSEQ Assay, a bias-controlled multiplex PCR. On the study's bioinformatics: Nucleated cell counts per sample were estimated from amplification of reference gene primers within the assay. To quantify the absolute abundance of each unique TCRbeta CDR3 rearrangement, sequence reads were collapsed and filtered. Productive Simpson clonality was computed per sample as the square root of Simpson's diversity index over productive rearrangements. TCRdb retrieved this table from immuneACCESS and kept in-frame rearrangements only. Not all clones are present; in checked studies, unresolved V genes account for under half, and no reason is known for the remainder. Clone size and the V and J calls come from that table; the DNA yielded D and trimming. This sample holds roughly 360,000 clones; more than 75% were observed only once. The top ten constitute approximately 1.2% of the sample.

In the prospective study, participants were about 18 to 95 years old, resided in about two dozen geographic areas of the United States, and were enrolled through a virtual design. In the prospective study, cohorts were assigned on the basis of participant-reported clinical history obtained from a screening survey and a study questionnaire. ImmuneRACE Cohort 3 recovered participants were defined by two consecutive negative NP/OP PCR tests, healthcare professional clearance, or symptom resolution. Each participant in the prospective study had whole blood, serum and a nasopharyngeal or oropharyngeal swab collected by mobile phlebotomists. Over an approximately 2-month period, participants in the prospective study had the option of providing additional blood draws and questionnaires. Prospective study blood samples were shipped either frozen or at room temperature before DNA extraction. As encoded in the germline V gene, CDR1 is MNHEY while CDR2 is SVGAGI. The CDR3 numbers 14 residues from cysteine through phenylalanine. Only the CDR3 part of the read is kept: 42 bases, read in frame from the first base. The trim is 6 bases for V and 4 bases for J, with a gap of 13 bases between the germline ends.

Points on this clone: The antigen it recognizes is unknown. Base qualities are missing; no much larger clone stands one base away.

This chain joins TRBV6-5 to TRBJ1-3, with TRBD1 tentatively as D gene (6 bases match). Sequenced material: PBMCs or T cells enriched from blood (not recorded which). This sequence was found in a man aged 25-40 years who had recovered from COVID-19. The nucleotide sequence is given as TGTGCCAGCAGGACAGGACCCGTCGGAAACACCATATATTTT. Translated, it reads CASRTGPVGNTIYF.